The 22 T cell receptor beta chains reported below all come from one sample, sequenced in a study of cytomegalovirus exposure and HLA in healthy donors. With 60 Vbeta and 13 Jbeta primers, the PCR was carried out. Repertoires were generated with immunoSEQ multiplex PCR, while TCRdb's copy carries only in-frame clones and drops some. Among some 130,000 clones, 80% were seen once, and the ten largest hold about 3.3%. Sequencing was performed on PBMCs. Receptor source: a male donor in good health and CMV-seronegative.

The gene calls are TRBV19 and TRBJ1-5; TRBD1 is a possible D gene (5 bases). CDR3 length: 16 residues. Trimming shortened V by 5 bases and J by 6 bases, and 20 bases separated the two germline ends. From germline, CDR1 is LNHDA and CDR2 SQIVND (reference sequence). The CDR3 loop is CASSPRKDTGFQPQHF. The CDR3 nucleotides read TGTGCCAGTAGTCCCCGCAAGGACACGGGTTTTCAGCCCCAGCATTTT.

The chain is built from TRBV11-2 and TRBJ1-3, with D perhaps matching TRBD1 (6 bases). This CDR3 region has 16 residues. V shed 5 bases and J shed 4 bases, with 18 bases lying between them. Germline V gene data show CDR1 as SGHAT and CDR2 as FQNNGV. The CDR3 DNA is TGTGCCAGCAGCCCCTTAACAGGGCTTTCCGGAAACACCATATATTTT. Protein sequence: CASSPLTGLSGNTIYF.

The chain joins TRBV9 to TRBJ1-6; TRBD1 agrees at 7 bases. Trimming took 3 bases from V and 7 from J; bases not matched to a gene: 1. The CDR3 spans 13 residues. CDR1 SGDLS and CDR2 YYNGEE come from the germline V gene. The CDR3 sequence: CASSGDRNSPLHF. CDR3 DNA: TGTGCCAGCAGCGGGGACAGAAATTCACCCCTCCACTTT.

The V and J genes are TRBV29-1 and TRBJ2-1, with D maybe TRBD1 (5 bases). V was shortened by 7 bases and J by 9 bases, with 16 bases between the two germline ends. CDR3 length equals 12 residues. The germline V gene has CDR1 SQVTM and CDR2 ANQGSEA. CDR3 loop: CSAQMGLGEQFF. The CDR3 DNA is TGCAGCGCCCAGATGGGGCTCGGTGAGCAGTTCTTC.

The V gene is TRBV29-1, the J gene TRBJ1-4, with TRBD1 matching 7 bases. Looked up from germline, CDR1 is SQVTM and CDR2 is ANQGSEA. V lost 6 bases, J lost 3 bases, and 16 bases stayed unmatched. This CDR3 region has 17 residues. CDR3 sequence: CSVRSCRRGRSNEKLFF. CDR3 nucleotide sequence: TGCAGCGTACGATCGTGTAGGAGGGGGCGATCTAATGAAAAACTGTTTTTT.

About this clone: This same CDR3 is encoded by further DNA sequences in the sample. The genes are TRBV9 and TRBJ1-2, with 7 bases identical to TRBD1. Looked up from germline, CDR1 is SGDLS and CDR2 is YYNGEE. The CDR3 is made up of 14 amino acids. The junction had 3 bases not matched to a gene; V was cut back by 4 bases and J by 0 bases. The CDR3 is CASSRQGPNYGYTF. CDR3 DNA: TGTGCCAGCAGCAGACAGGGTCCTAACTATGGCTACACCTTC.

The CDR3 reads CSVLEGTAHYEQYF. Here the CDR3 DNA reads TGCAGCGTTCTCGAAGGGACAGCACACTACGAGCAGTACTTC. The rearrangement uses TRBV29-1 and TRBJ2-7; TRBD1 agrees at 7 bases. CDR3 length: 14 residues. Germline CDR1 is SQVTM and CDR2 is ANQGSEA. V shed 5 bases, J shed 3 bases, and the junction held 10 bases outside the gene matches.

The chain employs TRBV5-6 and TRBJ1-5; possible D gene TRBD1, 6 bases. V lost 4 bases to trimming and J lost 10 bases, with 15 bases between them. The CDR3 has 13 residues. CDR1 SGHDT and CDR2 YYEEEE come from the germline V gene. The CDR3 sequence is CASSRGHPSPQHF. CDR3 DNA: TGTGCCAGCAGCCGGGGACACCCCTCTCCCCAGCATTTT.

This clone was detected a few times. V is TRBV5-1 and J is TRBJ1-1; 8 bases map to TRBD1. The junction had 0 bases not matched to a gene; V was cut back by 7 bases and J by 1 base. This CDR3 spans 12 amino acids. Germline V gene lookup returns CDR1 SGHRS and CDR2 YFSETQ. The DNA for the CDR3 is TGCGCCAGCGGGACAGGGAACACTGAAGCTTTCTTT. Amino acids: CASGTGNTEAFF.

The chain uses TRBV27 and TRBJ2-2; D perhaps matches TRBD1 (6 bases). The CDR3 consists of 11 residues. Germline CDR1 reads MNHEY; CDR2 reads SMNVEV (reference sequence). V dropped 9 bases and J dropped 8 bases, with 10 bases sitting between them. This CDR3 reads CASTRGGELFF. In nucleotides, the CDR3 is TGTGCCAGTACCAGGGGAGGGGAGCTGTTTTTT.

This sequence joins TRBV30 and TRBJ1-1; D is unresolved. This CDR3 spans 11 amino acids. The germline gives CDR1 GTSNPN, CDR2 SVGIG (reference sequence). The V gene lost 3 bases and the J gene lost 11 bases, with 13 bases spanning the gap. In nucleotides, the CDR3 is TGTGCCTGGAGGGGCGGGTATCGGGCTTTCTTT. This codes for CAWRGGYRAFF.

This chain uses TRBV4-1 with TRBJ2-5, with TRBD1 matching 9 bases. The CDR3 has 15 residues. Trimming took 1 base from V and 1 from J; bases not matched to a gene: 1. Per the germline V gene, CDR1 is MGHRA and CDR2 is YSYEKL. The CDR3 region is CASSQVTGGQETQYF. CDR3 nucleotides: TGCGCCAGCAGCCAAGTGACAGGGGGCCAAGAGACCCAGTACTTC.

This clone appeared once. The rearrangement links TRBV11-2 to TRBJ1-2; D may be TRBD1 (6 bases). This CDR3 region has 17 residues. The germline V gene encodes CDR1 SGHAT and CDR2 FQNNGV. The V end lost 3 bases, the J end lost 0 bases, and 17 bases lay between the germline ends. The CDR3 nucleotides are TGTGCCAGCAGCTTCTCTGGTGGGGGGGCTGCTAACTATGGCTACACCTTC. Protein product: CASSFSGGGAANYGYTF.

The CDR3, as DNA: TGTGCCAGCAGTCCGCAGGCCAGGGTGAATGAGCAGTTCTTC. Protein product: CASSPQARVNEQFF. This chain joins TRBV2 and TRBJ2-1, with a tentative D call TRBD1 (5 bases). V lost 5 bases and J 7 bases, leaving 15 bases between the germline ends. Germline V lookup: CDR1 SNHLY, CDR2 FYNNEI. The CDR3 has 14 residues.

CDR3 nucleotide sequence: TGTGCCAGCAGCGCAGACGGACAGGCTGATAATGAAAAACTGTTTTTT. Its translation: CASSADGQADNEKLFF. This chain joins TRBV9 and TRBJ1-4; 7 bases map to TRBD1. The CDR3 is 16 amino acids. J was trimmed by 4 bases and V by 3 bases; bases with no gene match: 9. Germline values: CDR1 SGDLS, CDR2 YYNGEE. Complete variable domain (other parts from reference TRBV9 and TRBJ1-4): DSGVTQTPKHLITATGQRVTLRCSPRSGDLSVYWYQQSLDQGLQFLIQYYNGEERAKGNILERFSAQQFPDLHSELNLSSLELGDSALYFCASSADGQADNEKLFFGSGTQLSVL.

The rearrangement uses TRBV28 and TRBJ1-4; 7 positions match TRBD1. Trimming removed 6 bases from V and 8 bases from J; junction bases left unmatched: 6. From germline, CDR1 is MDHEN and CDR2 SYDVKM. CDR3 size: 13 residues. The CDR3 DNA follows: TGTGCCAGCAGCCTACAGGGGTGGGAAAAACTGTTTTTT. Its protein is CASSLQGWEKLFF.

This chain links TRBV5-4 with TRBJ2-5; TRBD1 aligns across 7 bases. The junction had 12 bases not matched to a gene; V was cut back by 4 bases and J by 3 bases. The CDR3 covers 16 residues. The germline gives CDR1 SGHNT, CDR2 YYREEE (reference sequence). In nucleotides, the CDR3 is TGTGCCAGCAGCCTACAAGCCCGGGACAGTAAAGAGACCCAGTACTTC. Protein product: CASSLQARDSKETQYF.

The chain couples TRBV2 to TRBJ2-1, with D perhaps TRBD2 (5 bases). This CDR3 region has 15 residues. Germline V gene data show CDR1 as SNHLY and CDR2 as FYNNEI. The V and J ends lost 6 bases and 0 bases respectively, with 12 bases between them. The CDR3 coding sequence is TGTGCCAGCAGCCCTAGGACTGACTCCTACAATGAGCAGTTCTTC. Amino acid sequence: CASSPRTDSYNEQFF.

The chain employs TRBV7-8 and TRBJ2-2; TRBD2 might be the D (6 bases). This CDR3 is 15 amino acids long. V was trimmed by 1 base and J by 3 bases, leaving 9 bases between them. Germline V CDR1 and CDR2: SGHVS, FQNEAQ. The CDR3 sequence is CASSLVGGDTGELFF. As DNA, the CDR3 is TGTGCCAGCAGCTTAGTCGGAGGGGACACCGGGGAGCTGTTTTTT.

This clone has only a few counts. The V call is TRBV12-1, the J call TRBJ2-2; the D call of TRBD1 is as the table states it, not checked on the DNA. TRBV12-1 is marked as a pseudogene. The CDR3 consists of 16 residues. The DNA of the CDR3 is TGTGCCAGCAGCTTTGACAGGGGGGCGAACACCGGGGAGCTGTTTTTT. Amino acids: CASSFDRGANTGELFF.

V and J are TRBV7-3 and TRBJ2-1, with D possibly being TRBD1 (5 bases). Germline V gene lookup returns CDR1 SGHTA and CDR2 FQGTGA. The CDR3 consists of 13 residues. Trimming removed 2 bases from V and 4 bases from J, with 6 bases in between. In DNA, the CDR3 is TGTGCCAGCAGCTTAGACAGTTACAATGAGCAGTTCTTC. Its protein product is CASSLDSYNEQFF. Full variable domain (remainder filled in from reference TRBV7-3 and TRBJ2-1): GAGVSQTPSNKVTEKGKYVELRCDPISGHTALYWYRQSLGQGPEFLIYFQGTGAADDSGLPNDRFFAVRPEGSVSTLKIQRTERGDSAVYLCASSLDSYNEQFFGPGTRLTVL.

The CDR3 loop is CASSAWDRELVYGYTF. The CDR3 nucleotides are TGTGCCAGCAGTGCCTGGGACAGGGAATTGGTCTATGGCTACACCTTC. The V call is TRBV6-1, the J call TRBJ1-2; 9 positions agree with TRBD1. This CDR3 is 16 amino acids long. The trim removed 4 bases at V and 4 bases at J, leaving 10 bases unmatched. CDR1 and CDR2 from the germline V gene are MNHNS and SASEGT.